The 18 T cell receptor beta chains below were found in one sample sequenced in a study of OX40 agonist ivuxolimab in advanced cancers. Data came from immunoSEQ multiplex PCR; TCRdb stores just in-frame clones and leaves some out. The table records about 79,000 clones, 88% of them present only once. Sequencing used CD4+ or CD8+ T cells sorted from blood, obtained in a trial of the OX40 agonist ivuxolimab. The source is an adult with an advanced solid tumor such as melanoma, head and neck, liver or kidney cancer.

This clone has a single count. The CDR3 region is CASRNTGGETQYF. CDR3 sequence (DNA): TGTGCCAGCAGGAATACAGGAGGGGAGACCCAGTACTTC. The gene calls are TRBV7-9 and TRBJ2-5; D is perhaps TRBD2 (6 bases). The germline gives CDR1 SEHNR, CDR2 FQNEAQ (reference sequence). The V end lost 6 bases, the J end lost 5 bases, and 13 bases lay between the germline ends. This CDR3 spans 13 amino acids.

V and J are TRBV19 and TRBJ2-7; D is possibly TRBD1 (6 bases). The CDR3 consists of 14 residues. Trimming shortened V by 4 bases and J by 6 bases, and 16 bases separated the two germline ends. Germline lookup yields CDR1 LNHDA and CDR2 SQIVND (reference sequence). The DNA of the CDR3 is TGTGCCAGTAGTAGAGAAGGACAGTCCCTCGAGCAGTACTTC. Protein sequence: CASSREGQSLEQYF.

The chain carries TRBV9 and TRBJ2-1, with D unclear. Trimming left V 4 bases short and J 13 bases short, with 15 bases between. The CDR3 runs to 12 residues. Per germline, CDR1 SGDLS and CDR2 YYNGEE. The CDR3 DNA sequence: TGTGCCAGCAGCCGGTCGGGTGACAAACAGTTCTTC. Protein: CASSRSGDKQFF. Looking up the rest from reference TRBV9 and TRBJ2-1 gives the full variable domain: DSGVTQTPKHLITATGQRVTLRCSPRSGDLSVYWYQQSLDQGLQFLIQYYNGEERAKGNILERFSAQQFPDLHSELNLSSLELGDSALYFCASSRSGDKQFFGPGTRLTVL.

The chain recombines TRBV5-5 with TRBJ1-1, with D possibly matching TRBD1 (5 bases). Looked up from germline, CDR1 is SGHKS and CDR2 is YYEKEE (reference sequence). This CDR3 has 16 residues. V lost 4 bases and J 1 base, leaving 17 bases between the germline ends. DNA for the CDR3: TGTGCCAGCAGCCGCAATGGGGGTCTGGGGAACACTGAAGCTTTCTTT. This codes for CASSRNGGLGNTEAFF. Drawing the rest from reference TRBV5-5 and TRBJ1-1, the complete variable domain is DAGVTQSPTHLIKTRGQQVTLRCSPISGHKSVSWYQQVLGQGPQFIFQYYEKEERGRGNFPDRFSARQFPNYSSELNVNALLLGDSALYLCASSRNGGLGNTEAFFGQGTRLTVV.

The V and J genes are TRBV7-2 and TRBJ2-5; 9 positions match TRBD1. There are 14 residues in the CDR3. CDR1 and CDR2 (germline): SGHTA, FQGNSA. J gave up 5 bases and V 5 bases, and 6 bases lay outside the gene matches. This CDR3 is CASSPGQGGETQYF. As DNA, the CDR3 is TGTGCCAGCAGCCCGGGACAGGGAGGGGAGACCCAGTACTTC.

The J gene is TRBJ2-5, the V gene TRBV18, with D possibly being TRBD1 (7 bases). Germline assignment: CDR1 KGHSH and CDR2 LQKENI. V shed 8 bases and J shed 5 bases, with 18 bases lying between them. The CDR3 is 14 residues long. The CDR3 loop reads CASPPRRGHETQYF. For the CDR3, the DNA is TGTGCCAGCCCCCCAAGGAGGGGGCATGAGACCCAGTACTTC.

The chain recombines TRBV5-1 with TRBJ1-1, with 12 bases lining up with TRBD1. Trimming removed 3 bases from V and 3 bases from J; junction bases left unmatched: 6. Germline CDR1 is SGHRS and CDR2 is YFSETQ. The CDR3 totals 16 residues. In nucleotides, the CDR3 is TGCGCCAGCAGCTGGGGACAGGGGGCGCTGGACACTGAAGCTTTCTTT. This gives the protein CASSWGQGALDTEAFF. The full variable domain, with the rest looked up from reference TRBV5-1 and TRBJ1-1, is KAGVTQTPRYLIKTRGQQVTLSCSPISGHRSVSWYQQTPGQGLQFLFEYFSETQRNKGNFPGRFSGRQFSNSRSEMNVSTLELGDSALYLCASSWGQGALDTEAFFGQGTRLTVV.

In its sample, this clone ranks as medium-sized. This sequence joins TRBV18 and TRBJ1-1, with a possible D match to TRBD1 (5 bases). This CDR3 has 14 residues. The ends were cut back, 7 bases at V and 0 bases at J, with 12 bases in the middle. Germline CDR1 reads KGHSH; CDR2 reads LQKENI. CDR3 DNA sequence: TGTGCCAGCTTGCCGGGGCGGATGAACACTGAAGCTTTCTTT. Protein sequence: CASLPGRMNTEAFF.

The chain carries TRBV11-1 and TRBJ2-5; tentatively, D is TRBD1 or TRBD2 (6 bases each). This CDR3 is 13 amino acids long. From germline, CDR1 is SGHAT and CDR2 FQDESV (reference sequence). V gave up 1 base and J gave up 7 bases, with 10 bases separating them. The DNA of the CDR3 is TGTGCCAGCAGCTTAGAACAGGGAGGGACCCAGTACTTC. The encoded protein is CASSLEQGGTQYF. Using reference TRBV11-1 and TRBJ2-5 for the parts outside the CDR3, the full variable domain is EAEVAQSPRYKITEKSQAVAFWCDPISGHATLYWYRQILGQGPELLVQFQDESVVDDSQLPKDRFSAERLKGVDSTLKIQPAELGDSAMYLCASSLEQGGTQYFGPGTRLLVL.

The chain has TRBV27 and TRBJ1-3, with D hard to call. CDR3 length: 11 amino acids. V was cut by 5 bases and J by 3 bases, with 2 bases left in between. Per germline, CDR1 MNHEY and CDR2 SMNVEV (reference sequence). DNA for the CDR3: TGTGCCAGCAGTAGTGGAAACACCATATATTTT. Protein sequence: CASSSGNTIYF.

The chain has TRBV7-3 and TRBJ2-2; perhaps TRBD2 as D (5 bases). The ends were cut back, 6 bases at V and 0 bases at J, with 8 bases in the middle. This CDR3 region has 14 residues. Per the germline V gene, CDR1 is SGHTA and CDR2 is FQGTGA. CDR3 sequence: CASRNGANTGELFF. The CDR3 coding sequence is TGTGCCAGCAGGAACGGGGCGAACACCGGGGAGCTGTTTTTT.

The chain joins TRBV30 to TRBJ2-3, with 8 nucleotides matching TRBD2. The J segment lost 4 bases and the V segment lost 4 bases, leaving 16 bases of the junction unmatched. The CDR3 extends over 17 amino acids. Germline CDR1 GTSNPN, CDR2 SVGIG (reference sequence). The CDR3 sequence is CAWKSGLAGRTPDTQYF. In DNA, the CDR3 is TGTGCCTGGAAATCCGGCTTAGCGGGGCGGACCCCAGATACGCAGTATTTT.

J is TRBJ1-2 and V is TRBV30, with a possible D match to TRBD1 (5 bases). The CDR3 runs 14 residues. Looked up from germline, CDR1 is GTSNPN and CDR2 is SVGIG (reference sequence). Trimming took 0 bases from V and 5 from J, leaving 13 bases between them. CDR3 in amino acids: CAWSVGTTFYGYTF. CDR3 DNA: TGTGCCTGGAGTGTCGGGACTACTTTTTATGGCTACACCTTC. Together with reference TRBV30 and TRBJ1-2, the CDR3 gives the full variable domain: SQTIHQWPATLVQPVGSPLSLECTVEGTSNPNLYWYRQAAGRGLQLLFYSVGIGQISSEVPQNLSASRPQDRQFILSSKKLLLSDSGFYLCAWSVGTTFYGYTFGSGTRLTVV.

The chain links TRBV27 to TRBJ2-2; 14 bases fit TRBD2. The CDR3 contains 17 residues. Germline CDR1 and CDR2: MNHEY and SMNVEV (reference sequence). The V gene end was trimmed by 6 bases and the J gene end by 4 bases; junction bases not matched to a gene: 7. The CDR3 loop reads CASRPGLAGEGTGELFF. CDR3 bases: TGTGCCAGCAGACCGGGACTAGCGGGAGAGGGCACCGGGGAGCTGTTTTTT.

The V gene is TRBV5-1, the J gene TRBJ1-4; D call uncertain. Deletions cut 4 bases from V and 0 bases from J, with 13 bases between. Germline lookup yields CDR1 SGHRS and CDR2 YFSETQ. CDR3 size: 16 residues. Written as DNA, the CDR3 is TGCGCCAGCAGCGAAGGACGCGTTGCAACTAATGAAAAACTGTTTTTT. Translation gives CASSEGRVATNEKLFF.

This CDR3 is CASSRASGTETQYF. The CDR3 nucleotides are TGTGCCAGCAGTCGAGCTAGCGGGACAGAGACCCAGTACTTC. The V gene is TRBV25-1, the J gene TRBJ2-5, with 9 bases that match TRBD2. The CDR3 covers 14 residues. Trimming took 5 bases from V and 4 from J; bases not matched to a gene: 5. Germline CDR1 is MGHDK and CDR2 is SYGVNS. Based on the CDR3 plus reference TRBV25-1 and TRBJ2-5, the full variable domain is EADIYQTPRYLVIGTGKKITLECSQTMGHDKMYWYQQDPGMELHLIHYSYGVNSTEKGDLSSESTVSRIRTEHFPLTLESARPSHTSQYLCASSRASGTETQYFGPGTRLLVL.

The chain recombines TRBV7-2 with TRBJ2-7, with 8 bases matching TRBD1. Germline V gives CDR1 SGHTA, CDR2 FQGNSA. The CDR3 spans 15 residues. The J segment lost 4 bases and the V segment lost 5 bases, leaving 10 bases of the junction unmatched. DNA of the CDR3: TGTGCCAGCAGCCAGTCGGTACAGGGGGAATACGAGCAGTACTTC. Translation gives CASSQSVQGEYEQYF. The complete variable domain, with remaining parts taken from reference TRBV7-2 and TRBJ2-7, reads GAGVSQSPSNKVTEKGKDVELRCDPISGHTALYWYRQSLGQGLEFLIYFQGNSAPDKSGLPSDRFSAERTGGSVSTLTIQRTQQEDSAVYLCASSQSVQGEYEQYFGPGTRLTVT.

V usage is TRBV5-4 and J usage is TRBJ2-1; no clear D. With 4 bases removed from V and 4 bases from J, the gap between germline ends came to 9 bases. CDR1 is SGHNT, CDR2 YYREEE, per germline (reference sequence). This CDR3 has 13 amino acids. CDR3 residues: CASSPPSYNEQFF. As DNA, the CDR3 is TGTGCCAGCAGCCCTCCCTCTTACAATGAGCAGTTCTTC.